This entry describes one TCR beta chain. Its antigen remains unidentified. For TCR beta libraries, about 2 micrograms of genomic DNA were obtained from cryopreserved PBMCs. V shed 9 bases, J shed 5 bases, and the junction held 9 bases outside the gene matches. Germline-derived CDR1 and CDR2 are SGHDN and FVKESK. This CDR3 has 13 amino acids. This specimen belongs to a study of cytotoxic CD8 clonotypes in ibrutinib-treated CLL. General observations from the study: A rise in clonality was seen at ibrutinib response, and a fall back toward baseline was seen at progression.

Generated by immunoSEQ multiplex PCR, the TCRdb table keeps only in-frame clones and is missing some. The sample carries 15,000 or so clones, 81% recorded once. The chain uses TRBV14 and TRBJ1-2; 7 nucleotides match TRBD1. This specimen consisted of PBMCs, obtained before ibrutinib treatment. The sequence came from a human donor with chronic lymphocytic leukemia. The CDR3 sequence is CARVSGGRYGYTF. DNA of the CDR3: TGTGCCAGGGTATCAGGGGGTCGATATGGCTACACCTTC.